The 4 T cell receptor beta chains below come from one sample, sequenced in a study of T cells in localized non-small cell lung cancer. Profiling relied on immunoSEQ multiplex PCR, and the TCRdb table lists in-frame clones only, not all of them. Of more than 15,000 clones in the sample, approximately 82% are singletons; the top ten hold 34%. The sequencing here drew on peripheral blood, taken before any cancer treatment. All receptors come from a male donor aged 60 or older with stage III lung adenocarcinoma.

The chain employs TRBV10-3 and TRBJ1-2; 11 nucleotides agree with TRBD1. CDR3 size: 14 residues. CDR1 and CDR2 (germline): ENHRY, SYGVKD. With 6 bases clipped from V and 3 bases from J, the junction kept 3 bases outside the gene matches. This CDR3 reads CAIRKGQGDYGYTF. The CDR3 region has the DNA TGTGCCATCAGGAAGGGACAGGGGGACTATGGCTACACCTTC.

This chain connects TRBV30 to TRBJ2-7, with D tentatively TRBD1 (6 bases). This CDR3 region has 11 residues. Germline V gives CDR1 GTSNPN, CDR2 SVGIG (reference sequence). Trimming removed 7 bases from V and 1 base from J, with 8 bases in between. The CDR3 DNA reads TGTGCCTACGGACAGTCCTACGAGCAGTACTTC. Translation: CAYGQSYEQYF.

The chain couples TRBV18 to TRBJ2-2, with TRBD1 identical over 10 bases. Trimming at V came to 3 bases and at J to 4 bases, leaving 2 bases not matched to a gene. In germline, CDR1 is KGHSH, CDR2 LQKENI. This CDR3 is 15 amino acids long. CDR3 DNA: TGTGCCAGCTCACCTGGGACAGGGGCCACCGGGGAGCTGTTTTTT. Residues: CASSPGTGATGELFF.

The genes are TRBV18 and TRBJ2-5, with no clear D. This CDR3 region has 16 residues. V was clipped by 3 bases and J by 5 bases, with 19 bases between them. CDR1 and CDR2 from the germline V gene are KGHSH and LQKENI. The CDR3: CASSPMMWADPETQYF. In DNA, the CDR3 is TGTGCCAGCTCACCCATGATGTGGGCGGATCCGGAGACCCAGTACTTC.